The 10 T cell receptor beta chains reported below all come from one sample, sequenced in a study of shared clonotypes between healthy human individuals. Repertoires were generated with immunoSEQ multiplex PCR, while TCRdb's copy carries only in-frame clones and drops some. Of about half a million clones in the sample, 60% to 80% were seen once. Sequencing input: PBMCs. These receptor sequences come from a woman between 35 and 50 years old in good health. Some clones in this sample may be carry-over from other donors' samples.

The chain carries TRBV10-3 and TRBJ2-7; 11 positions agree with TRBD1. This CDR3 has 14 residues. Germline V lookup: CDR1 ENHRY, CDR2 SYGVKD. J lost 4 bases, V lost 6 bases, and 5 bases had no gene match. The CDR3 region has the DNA TGTGCCATCAGGGACAGGGGGCGCGGGTACGAGCAGTACTTC. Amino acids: CAIRDRGRGYEQYF.

Written as DNA, the CDR3 is TGTGCCAGCTCGTCCTATGGCTACACCTTC. Amino acid sequence: CASSSYGYTF. The chain combines TRBV28 with TRBJ1-2; D remains unclear. Germline CDR1 and CDR2: MDHEN and SYDVKM. The CDR3 spans 10 residues. V was trimmed by 8 bases and J by 4 bases, leaving 5 bases between them.

CDR3 sequence reads: CASSLVGFGYNEQFF. As DNA, the CDR3 is TGTGCCAGCAGCTTAGTCGGATTCGGCTACAATGAGCAGTTCTTC. The genes are TRBV7-2 and TRBJ2-1; D is unresolved. The CDR3 length is 15 residues. Germline V gene data show CDR1 as SGHTA and CDR2 as FQGNSA. V lost 1 base and J lost 3, with 10 bases in between.

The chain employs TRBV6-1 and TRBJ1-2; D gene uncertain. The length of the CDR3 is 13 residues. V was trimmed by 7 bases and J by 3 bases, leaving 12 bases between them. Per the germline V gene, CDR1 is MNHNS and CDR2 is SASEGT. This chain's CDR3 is CASTPNLDYGYTF. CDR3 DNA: TGTGCCAGCACCCCCAACCTGGACTATGGCTACACCTTC.

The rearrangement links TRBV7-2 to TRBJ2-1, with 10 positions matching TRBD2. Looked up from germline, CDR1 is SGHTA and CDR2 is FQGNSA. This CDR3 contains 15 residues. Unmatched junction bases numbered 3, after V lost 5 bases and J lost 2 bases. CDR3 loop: CASSITSGTYNEQFF. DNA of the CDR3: TGTGCCAGCAGCATTACTAGCGGGACCTACAATGAGCAGTTCTTC.

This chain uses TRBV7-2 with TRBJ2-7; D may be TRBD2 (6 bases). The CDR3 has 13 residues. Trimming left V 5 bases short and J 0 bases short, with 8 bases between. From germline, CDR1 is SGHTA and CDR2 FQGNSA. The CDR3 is CASSHGGSYEQYF. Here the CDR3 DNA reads TGTGCCAGCAGCCACGGGGGCTCCTACGAGCAGTACTTC. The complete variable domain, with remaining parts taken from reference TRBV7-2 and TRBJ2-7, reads GAGVSQSPSNKVTEKGKDVELRCDPISGHTALYWYRQSLGQGLEFLIYFQGNSAPDKSGLPSDRFSAERTGGSVSTLTIQRTQQEDSAVYLCASSHGGSYEQYFGPGTRLTVT.

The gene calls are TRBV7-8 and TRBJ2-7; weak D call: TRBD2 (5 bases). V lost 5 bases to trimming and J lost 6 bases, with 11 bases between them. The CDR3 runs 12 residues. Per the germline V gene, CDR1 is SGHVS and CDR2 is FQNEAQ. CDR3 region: CASSQPGSEQYF. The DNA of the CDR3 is TGTGCCAGCAGCCAGCCGGGGAGCGAGCAGTACTTC.

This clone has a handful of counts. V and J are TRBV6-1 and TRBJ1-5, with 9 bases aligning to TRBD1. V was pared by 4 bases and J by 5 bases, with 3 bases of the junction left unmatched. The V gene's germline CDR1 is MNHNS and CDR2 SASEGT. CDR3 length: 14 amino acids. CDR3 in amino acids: CASSGQGVHQPQHF. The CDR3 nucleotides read TGTGCCAGCAGTGGACAGGGGGTCCATCAGCCCCAGCATTTT.

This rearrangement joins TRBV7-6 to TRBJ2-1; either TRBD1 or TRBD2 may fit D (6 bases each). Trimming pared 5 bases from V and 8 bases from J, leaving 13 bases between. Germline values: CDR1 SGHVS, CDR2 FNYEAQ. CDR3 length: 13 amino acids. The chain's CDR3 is CASSEEGGYEQFF. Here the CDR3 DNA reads TGTGCCAGCAGCGAGGAGGGGGGCTATGAGCAGTTCTTC.

CDR3 loop: CASSEQGGYGYTF. The CDR3 nucleotides are TGTGCCAGCAGTGAGCAGGGAGGCTATGGCTACACCTTC. The chain joins TRBV25-1 to TRBJ1-2; possible D gene TRBD1, 5 bases. CDR3 length equals 13 residues. The V end lost 3 bases, the J end lost 4 bases, and 9 bases lay between the germline ends. Germline V gene data show CDR1 as MGHDK and CDR2 as SYGVNS.